The rows below give T cell receptor beta chains drawn from one sample of a study of blood T cell repertoires in COVID-19. Clones were sequenced by immunoSEQ multiplex PCR, and TCRdb holds only the in-frame ones, with some missing. The sample includes about 120,000 clones, 75% to 85% of them seen just once. Material for sequencing was peripheral blood. The receptors here all came from a human donor in a cohort sampled during active COVID-19. The CDR3 runs from the conserved cysteine through the conserved F or W. A D gene is named only where the DNA matches it firmly. The size of a clone is reported for some rows only, either as once, few or many, or as a class for expanded clones.

V gene: TRBV29-1
D gene: -
clone size: -
J gene: TRBJ2-7
CDR3 DNA: TGCAGCGTTGAAGATCCTAGCTACGAGCAGTACTTC
CDR3 protein: CSVEDPSYEQYF

V gene: TRBV25-1
D gene: TRBD1
clone size: -
J gene: TRBJ1-4
CDR3 DNA: TGTGCCAGCAGTGTGCCCGGACAGGGATATGAAAAACTGTTTTTT
CDR3 protein: CASSVPGQGYEKLFF

V gene: TRBV28
D gene: TRBD2
clone size: -
J gene: TRBJ2-5
CDR3 DNA: TGTGCCAGCGCCGCGGGAGGGGAGACCCAGTACTTC
CDR3 protein: CASAAGGETQYF

V gene: TRBV18
D gene: TRBD1
clone size: -
J gene: TRBJ2-5
CDR3 DNA: TGTGCCAGCTCCCTAACCGGGACAGGGGCACAAGAGACCCAGTACTTC
CDR3 protein: CASSLTGTGAQETQYF

V gene: TRBV5-1
D gene: TRBD2
clone size: -
J gene: TRBJ2-7
CDR3 DNA: TGCGCCAGCTCCGAGCGGGGGATTCGAGAGGAGCAGTACTTC
CDR3 protein: CASSERGIREEQYF

V gene: TRBV19
D gene: -
clone size: -
J gene: TRBJ2-3
CDR3 DNA: TGTGCCAGTAGCAGCAAGTCACAGTCAGGGGCAGATACGCAGTATTTT
CDR3 protein: CASSSKSQSGADTQYF

V gene: TRBV18
D gene: TRBD2
clone size: -
J gene: TRBJ2-5
CDR3 DNA: TGTGCCAGCTCACCCTATCGGGGGGGGGTCCAAGAGACCCAGTACTTC
CDR3 protein: CASSPYRGGVQETQYF

V gene: TRBV18
D gene: -
clone size: -
J gene: TRBJ2-5
CDR3 DNA: TGTGCCAGCTCACCACCGCAGCAAGAGACCCAGTACTTC
CDR3 protein: CASSPPQQETQYF

V gene: TRBV5-1
D gene: -
clone size: once
J gene: TRBJ2-7
CDR3 DNA: TGCGCCAGCAGCCCCACAGGGGGGGTGAACTACGAGCAGTACTTC
CDR3 protein: CASSPTGGVNYEQYF

V gene: TRBV11-2
D gene: TRBD1
clone size: -
J gene: TRBJ2-5
CDR3 DNA: TGTGCCAGCAGCTTGGGACAGGGGAGAGCCCAAGAGACCCAGTACTTC
CDR3 protein: CASSLGQGRAQETQYF

V gene: TRBV7-9
D gene: -
clone size: once
J gene: TRBJ1-3
CDR3 DNA: TGTGCCAGCAGCTTAGCGGGCACTGGAAACACCATATATTTT
CDR3 protein: CASSLAGTGNTIYF

V gene: TRBV11-2
D gene: -
clone size: -
J gene: TRBJ2-2
CDR3 DNA: TGTGCCAGCACTAACACCGGGGAGCTGTTTTTT
CDR3 protein: CASTNTGELFF

V gene: TRBV2
D gene: TRBD1
clone size: -
J gene: TRBJ2-3
CDR3 DNA: TGTGCCAGCAGTGAACCTGGGACAGGACGCACAGATACGCAGTATTTT
CDR3 protein: CASSEPGTGRTDTQYF

V gene: TRBV5-1
D gene: -
clone size: -
J gene: TRBJ2-5
CDR3 DNA: TGCGCCAGCAGCTCCACACAAGAGACCCAGTACTTC
CDR3 protein: CASSSTQETQYF

V gene: TRBV2
D gene: TRBD2
clone size: -
J gene: TRBJ2-3
CDR3 DNA: TGTGCCAGCAGACCCGGACTAGCGGGGTCAGATACGCAGTATTTT
CDR3 protein: CASRPGLAGSDTQYF

V gene: TRBV6-4
D gene: -
clone size: -
J gene: TRBJ1-1
CDR3 DNA: TGTGCCAGCAGTCGCAGGGAAAACTCTGAAGCTTTCTTT
CDR3 protein: CASSRRENSEAFF

V gene: TRBV6-1
D gene: -
clone size: -
J gene: TRBJ1-1
CDR3 DNA: TGTGCCAGCAGTGCTCGACAGGTGCTCATGAACACTGAAGCTTTCTTT
CDR3 protein: CASSARQVLMNTEAFF

V gene: TRBV24-1
D gene: -
clone size: -
J gene: TRBJ1-2
CDR3 DNA: TGTGCCACCAGTGATCCCGTGGACGGGGAGAACTATGGCTACACCTTC
CDR3 protein: CATSDPVDGENYGYTF

V gene: TRBV18
D gene: TRBD1
clone size: -
J gene: TRBJ1-1
CDR3 DNA: TGTGCCAGCTCATCTTCCGCCGGGACAGGGGGCAGTAGTACTGAAGCTTTCTTT
CDR3 protein: CASSSSAGTGGSSTEAFF

V gene: TRBV19
D gene: -
clone size: -
J gene: TRBJ2-5
CDR3 DNA: TGTGCCAGTAGTGAAAGCCGGGGAGAGACCCAGTACTTC
CDR3 protein: CASSESRGETQYF

V gene: TRBV13
D gene: -
clone size: -
J gene: TRBJ1-1
CDR3 DNA: TGTGCCAGCAGCTTAGGCTATAGGAACACTGAAGCTTTCTTT
CDR3 protein: CASSLGYRNTEAFF

V gene: TRBV24-1
D gene: TRBD1
clone size: once
J gene: TRBJ2-1
CDR3 DNA: TGTGCCACCAGTGTGCAGGGGGTTCACAATGAGCAGTTCTTC
CDR3 protein: CATSVQGVHNEQFF

V gene: TRBV11-3
D gene: TRBD1
clone size: -
J gene: TRBJ2-2
CDR3 DNA: TGTGCCAGCAGCACATACAGGGGTTCAGGGGAGCTGTTTTTT
CDR3 protein: CASSTYRGSGELFF

V gene: TRBV2
D gene: TRBD1
clone size: few
J gene: TRBJ2-7
CDR3 DNA: TGTGCCAGCAGGGAGGGACAGGGGGCCTACGAGCAGTACTTC
CDR3 protein: CASREGQGAYEQYF

V gene: TRBV10-3
D gene: -
clone size: -
J gene: TRBJ2-5
CDR3 DNA: TGTGCCATCAAAGGGGGTGGACTGAAAGAGACCCAGTACTTC
CDR3 protein: CAIKGGGLKETQYF

V gene: TRBV12-3/TRBV12-4
D gene: TRBD1
clone size: once
J gene: TRBJ1-1
CDR3 DNA: TGTGCCAGCAGGGGGGGACAGGGGGTCGCTGAAGCTTTT
CDR3 protein: CASRGGQGVAEAF